This T cell receptor (beta chain) comes out of a study of spatial heterogeneity in lung cancer (dated by TCRdb to about 2019). As for the study more broadly: The donors were 65 to 90 patients from the lung TRACERx cohort who had early-stage, untreated non-small cell lung cancer. Follow-up PBMC samples were sequenced whenever available, with a median time to follow-up of approximately 2 years after resection. Beta-chain transcripts were consistently detected in greater numbers than alpha-chain transcripts, which likely reflects a higher abundance of beta-chain transcripts. In the raw uncorrected reads, each unique combination of TCR and UMI appeared more than ten times on average. In non-small cell lung cancer, the study made a quantitative comparison of TCR alpha and beta repertoires among multiple tumor regions, matched nontumor lung and blood. TCR repertoire features were related to nonsynonymous mutation counts determined by whole-exome sequencing of tumor tissue. Both alpha and beta chains were TCR-sequenced in samples taken at surgery, namely 220 tumor regions, around 61 matched nontumor lung samples and just over 55 PBMC samples. Overall study results and their limits: Ubiquitous expanded tumor TCRs showed up in blood more often at tumor resection than at routine follow-up. Confirming at a functional level the hypothesis that regional TCRs recognize regional mutations was considered to require additional single-cell paired TCR alpha and beta sequencing. Only approximately 15 patients were included in the comparisons of baseline and follow-up blood repertoires.

Library creation used 5' RACE. The sequencer listed for this sample is NextSeq 500. The TCR library protocol attached a unique molecular identifier to each TCR cDNA molecule to allow correction of PCR and sequencing errors. On the authors' methods: TCR identification, UMI-based error correction and CDR3 extraction were all carried out with Decombinator tools. Expanded TCRs were defined as those above a frequency of 2 per 1,000, corresponding to the top 1% of the tumor frequency distribution. Renyi diversity was calculated using the R vegan package after each repertoire was subsampled 100 times to 5,000 TCRs. CDR3 similarity networks were constructed using string-kernel similarity of amino acid triplets, with links drawn between CDR3s whose pairwise similarity was above 0.82. TCRdb redid the processing of the public reads, applying fastp at Q25 and MiXCR, and retained in-frame beta chains. Each CDR3 protein appears once, grouped with its most common genes and DNA. TCRdb's processing, not the authors', yielded these V and J calls. The sample table records about 120,000 distinct CDR3 sequences; more than 9% of these occur just once. Together, the top ten hold 16% of the sample.

Sample time point, as interpreted from the label and publication: blood at routine non-recurrence follow-up after resection. TCR sequencing used whole RNA extracted from tumor and nontumor lung tissue, or from cryopreserved PBMC samples, without cell sorting. Patients were selected for TCR sequencing only if sufficient RNA was available from at least two tumor regions. In this sample, this clonotype turned up many times. Its antigen is not yet known. Qualities for individual bases were not recorded, and no much larger clone is one base off. V ends up 5 bases short and J 8 bases short, with an unmatched junction base count of 9. Including the terminal cysteine and phenylalanine, the CDR3 comprises 13 residues. Only the CDR3 part of the read is kept: 39 bases, read in frame from the first base. CDR1 and CDR2 (DFQATT, SNEGSKA) derive from the germline V gene (reference sequence).

This receptor was obtained from a male donor with early-stage non-small cell lung cancer. The sequenced sample was PBMCs, obtained at follow-up. The V and J segments used are TRBV20-1 and TRBJ2-1, and 7 junction bases match TRBD2. The CDR3 in this case is CSAHFGLVYEQFF. Here is the DNA: TGCAGTGCTCACTTCGGACTAGTCTATGAGCAGTTCTTC.